This T cell receptor (beta chain) was obtained from a study of molecular identifiers for immune sequencing clone quantification. Naive CD8 library inputs spanned roughly 20,000 to 1,100,000 sorted cells and 10%, 30% or 50% RNA. Between the trimmed V and J ends, which lost 5 bases and 1 base, there was a span of 13 bases. The CDR3 has 15 amino acids. CDR1 is LGHDT and CDR2 is YNNKEL in the germline V gene (reference sequence). TCRdb reanalysed the PCR reads using MiXCR and keeps one entry per CDR3 protein. The repertoire includes about 500,000 distinct CDR3 sequences, about 25% of them detected once, and around 0.79% sits in the top ten.

The TCR was taken from a human donor in good health. Some libraries in this study had Jurkat cell RNA spiked in. Sequences were obtained from naive CD8+ T cells from blood, with Jurkat cell RNA spiked in. As to subset: FACS-sorted CD8+CD4-CCR7+CD45RA+ naive T cells. The rearrangement joins TRBV3-1 to TRBJ2-3; D possibly matches TRBD1 or TRBD2 (5 bases each). CDR3 DNA sequence: TGTGCCAGCAGCGAATGGGACGGAGGCACAGATACGCAGTATTTT. It encodes CASSEWDGGTDTQYF.